This T cell receptor (beta chain) originates from a study of CD8+ T cells in alopecia areata. At the level of the study: A regimen of oral tofacitinib, 5 to 10 mg twice daily, was given to treated patients. For 6 to 18 months, tofacitinib was taken, and 6 months off drug followed. Study-wide findings and caveats: The treated group had a single nonresponder, limiting CD8+ expansion-response conclusions.

Documented treatment: oral pan-JAK inhibitor, 5-10 mg twice daily. Only a few counts were recorded for this clone. Its target is unknown. This CDR3 comprises 14 residues. The germline gives CDR1 SGHTA, CDR2 FQGNSA. The V gene lost 0 bases and the J gene lost 6 bases, with 12 bases spanning the gap. The authors extracted RNA and reverse transcribed it into cDNA as the sequencing template. The protocol was immunoSEQ multiplex PCR, while the TCRdb copy is restricted to in-frame clones and leaves out a portion. The table has fewer than 250,000 clones, around two fifths seen once. V usage is TRBV7-2 and J usage is TRBJ2-7; D tentatively reads TRBD1 or TRBD2 (5 bases each). Here the sequenced sample was CD4+ T cells sorted from blood, taken around week 36, from a patient treated with tofacitinib. This clonotype was sampled from a human donor with alopecia areata. CDR3 in DNA: TGTGCCAGCAGCTTAGCGCTGGGGGAGCTCGAGCAGTACTTC. Amino acids: CASSLALGELEQYF.